The rows below give T cell receptor beta chains drawn from one sample of a study of identical twins' blood T cells. TCRdb re-derived calls from the 5' RACE reads in MiXCR, one entry per CDR3 protein. The table records 400,000 or so distinct CDR3 sequences, over 25% of them present only once. Source material: PBMCs. These receptors came from a woman aged 18-55 years in good health. The CDR3 runs from the conserved cysteine through the conserved F or W. A D gene is named only where the DNA matches it firmly. Clone size appears in some rows only: once, few, many, or a class for an expanded clone.

V: TRBV20-1; J: TRBJ2-4; size: .; D: .; DNA: TGCAGTGCCTCGATTCTAGCCAAAAACATTCAGTACTTC; CDR3: CSASILAKNIQYF
V: TRBV14; J: TRBJ2-5; size: many; D: .; DNA: TGTGCCAGCAGCCAAGCAGTTTGGGGGACCCAGTACTTC; CDR3: CASSQAVWGTQYF
V: TRBV28; J: TRBJ2-1; size: .; D: TRBD2; DNA: TGTGCCAGCCATCGACTAGCGGGAAGGGATGAGCAGTTCTTC; CDR3: CASHRLAGRDEQFF
V: TRBV6-6; J: TRBJ1-1; size: once; D: .; DNA: TGTGTCAGCAGTTACTCGTCAGGGAGCACTGAAGCTTTCTTT; CDR3: CVSSYSSGSTEAFF
V: TRBV7-3; J: TRBJ2-2; size: .; D: TRBD1; DNA: TGTGCCAGCAGCTTATTAGGCCAGGGGGCCGGGGAGCTGTTTTTT; CDR3: CASSLLGQGAGELFF
V: TRBV20-1; J: TRBJ2-3; size: few; D: .; DNA: TGCAGTGCCCATCCCGGGAAAGATACGCAGTATTTT; CDR3: CSAHPGKDTQYF
V: TRBV20-1; J: TRBJ1-1; size: .; D: .; DNA: TGCAGTGCTAGAGAAAACAAGAACACTGAAGCTTTCTTT; CDR3: CSARENKNTEAFF
V: TRBV20-1; J: TRBJ2-5; size: .; D: .; DNA: TGCAGTGCTCCGGAGAGTCTCGGGGAGACCCAGTACTTC; CDR3: CSAPESLGETQYF
V: TRBV5-1; J: TRBJ2-3; size: few; D: TRBD2; DNA: TGCGCCAGCAGCTTTCGGGGGGGGGCCAGAGATACGCAGTATTTT; CDR3: CASSFRGGARDTQYF
V: TRBV18; J: TRBJ2-5; size: .; D: .; DNA: TGTGCCAGCTCAGGAGGAGAAGAGGCCCAGTACTTC; CDR3: CASSGGEEAQYF
V: TRBV21-1; J: TRBJ1-1; size: many; D: .; DNA: TGTGCCAGCAGCAACCGTCCAGGGCTGAACACTGAAGCTTTCTTT; CDR3: CASSNRPGLNTEAFF
V: TRBV6-4; J: TRBJ2-1; size: few; D: .; DNA: TGTGCCAGCAGTGAGGGGCTGTACAATGAGCAGTTCTTC; CDR3: CASSEGLYNEQFF
V: TRBV9; J: TRBJ2-7; size: .; D: TRBD1; DNA: TGTGCCAGCAGCCCCGGGACAGGGAGGGAGGGCTTTGGCTACGAGCAGTACTTC; CDR3: CASSPGTGREGFGYEQYF
V: TRBV11-3; J: TRBJ1-1; size: .; D: .; DNA: TGTGCCAGCGGGACGGCCCACACTGAAGGTTTCTTT; CDR3: CASGTAHTEGFF
V: TRBV18; J: TRBJ1-3; size: many; D: .; DNA: TGTGCCAGCTCACCAGCGACGACTGGAAACACCATATATTTT; CDR3: CASSPATTGNTIYF
V: TRBV2; J: TRBJ1-1; size: .; D: .; DNA: TGTGCCTCCAGTGAGGGGCCGAACACTGAAGCTTTCTTT; CDR3: CASSEGPNTEAFF
V: TRBV20-1; J: TRBJ1-4; size: few; D: .; DNA: TGCAGTGCCAAGGGAGGGGCCGATAATGAAAAACTGTTTTTT; CDR3: CSAKGGADNEKLFF
V: TRBV3-1; J: TRBJ1-1; size: many; D: .; DNA: TGTGCCAGCAGCCAAGAGTTCTTCGGGGCGCACACTGAAGCTTTCTTT; CDR3: CASSQEFFGAHTEAFF
V: TRBV7-8; J: TRBJ1-1; size: many; D: .; DNA: TGTGCCAGCAGCTTTAGCGGACTCCTCAAAGCTTTCTTT; CDR3: CASSFSGLLKAFF
V: TRBV16; J: TRBJ1-1; size: few; D: .; DNA: TGTGCCAGCAGCCAATCGACGCCAGAGGAAGCTTTCTTT; CDR3: CASSQSTPEEAFF
V: TRBV20-1; J: TRBJ2-1; size: many; D: TRBD2; DNA: TGCAGTGCTAGAGATCCGAGCGGGAGCTCCTACAATGAGCAGTTCTTC; CDR3: CSARDPSGSSYNEQFF
V: TRBV5-1; J: TRBJ1-5; size: .; D: .; DNA: TGCGCCAGCAGCTTGGGGGGGGTCGGCAATCAGCCCCAGCATTTT; CDR3: CASSLGGVGNQPQHF
V: TRBV30; J: TRBJ2-2; size: .; D: .; DNA: TGTGCCTGGAGTTGGGCAGGGAACACCGGGGAGCTGTTTTTT; CDR3: CAWSWAGNTGELFF
V: TRBV7-9; J: TRBJ1-3; size: few; D: .; DNA: TGTGCCAGCAGCCAGGACGGACCTCTTGGAAACACCATATATTTT; CDR3: CASSQDGPLGNTIYF
V: TRBV7-9; J: TRBJ2-1; size: .; D: .; DNA: TGTGCCAGCAGCTTAGTGTCGTGGGAGCAGTTCTTC; CDR3: CASSLVSWEQFF
V: TRBV9; J: TRBJ2-3; size: few; D: .; DNA: TGTGCCAGCAGCTACGGTGACACAGATACGCAGTATTTT; CDR3: CASSYGDTDTQYF
V: TRBV27; J: TRBJ2-6; size: .; D: TRBD1; DNA: TGTGCCAGCAGTTCGGACGACAGGGGTTTGGGGTTTGGGGCCAACGTCCTGACTTTC; CDR3: CASSSDDRGLGFGANVLTF
V: TRBV5-1; J: TRBJ2-2; size: few; D: .; DNA: TGCGCCAGCAGCTTGGTACCCCAGGGACCCGGGGAGCTGTTTTTT; CDR3: CASSLVPQGPGELFF
V: TRBV11-2; J: TRBJ2-1; size: .; D: .; DNA: TGTGCCAGCAGCTTAGTCGTAGCTAGCGCGATTCCTGAGCAGTTCTTC; CDR3: CASSLVVASAIPEQFF
V: TRBV7-9; J: TRBJ2-1; size: .; D: TRBD2; DNA: TGTGCCAGCAGCCCCCGTAGCGGGGGAACCTACAATGAGCAGTTCTTC; CDR3: CASSPRSGGTYNEQFF
V: TRBV20-1; J: TRBJ1-1; size: .; D: .; DNA: TGCAGTGCTCACGGTGATCGCCGTAACGGTGAAGCTTTCTTT; CDR3: CSAHGDRRNGEAFF
V: TRBV9; J: TRBJ1-2; size: few; D: .; DNA: TGTGCCAGCAGCGTAGAGGCGGTAGCTAACTATGGCTACACCTTC; CDR3: CASSVEAVANYGYTF
V: TRBV20-1; J: TRBJ2-3; size: few; D: TRBD2; DNA: TGCAGTGCTACCGGGGGGACAGATACGCAGTATTTT; CDR3: CSATGGTDTQYF
V: TRBV12-3/TRBV12-4; J: TRBJ2-7; size: .; D: .; DNA: TGTGCCAGCAGTTTGCAGATCGAGCAGTACTTC; CDR3: CASSLQIEQYF
V: TRBV20-1; J: TRBJ2-2; size: few; D: TRBD2; DNA: TGCAGTGCTAGAGATGACGGGAGGGACACCGGGGAGCTGTTTTTT; CDR3: CSARDDGRDTGELFF
V: TRBV20-1; J: TRBJ1-2; size: few; D: .; DNA: TGCAGTGCATACCGACTGCGAAAAGAATGCTACACCTTC; CDR3: CSAYRLRKECYTF
V: TRBV20-1; J: TRBJ1-4; size: .; D: .; DNA: TGCAGTGCTATCCTGCCCGCCAAGGGTGGTTCACTGTTTTTT; CDR3: CSAILPAKGGSLFF
V: TRBV7-6; J: TRBJ2-1; size: .; D: .; DNA: TGTGCCAGAAGCCTAGCCTACAATGAGCAGTTCTTC; CDR3: CARSLAYNEQFF
V: TRBV29-1; J: TRBJ2-2; size: .; D: .; DNA: TGCAGCGTTAAAGCGGCCAAGGGGGCCGGGGAGCTGTTTTTT; CDR3: CSVKAAKGAGELFF
V: TRBV6-5; J: TRBJ2-6; size: .; D: .; DNA: TGTGCCAGCAGTTACGGAACAGCAAGCTCTGGGGCCAACGTCCTGACTTTC; CDR3: CASSYGTASSGANVLTF
V: TRBV15; J: TRBJ1-3; size: few; D: .; DNA: TGTGCCACCACCAAGAGGCCCTCTGGAAACACCATATATTTT; CDR3: CATTKRPSGNTIYF
V: TRBV9; J: TRBJ1-6; size: many; D: .; DNA: TGTGCCAGCAGCGTGTCCGGGACATCCTATAATTCACCCCTCCACTTT; CDR3: CASSVSGTSYNSPLHF
V: TRBV2; J: TRBJ1-1; size: few; D: .; DNA: TGTGCCAGCAGTGAACAAGGGCATAAGAACACTGAAGCTTTCTTT; CDR3: CASSEQGHKNTEAFF
V: TRBV9; J: TRBJ1-1; size: .; D: .; DNA: TGTGCCAGCAGCGTAGGTGGTGGAGACACTGAAGCTTTCTTT; CDR3: CASSVGGGDTEAFF
V: TRBV7-9; J: TRBJ1-1; size: .; D: TRBD1; DNA: TGTGCCAGCAGCGAAGGGACAGGTATTAGTTCGTCAGCTTTCTTT; CDR3: CASSEGTGISSSAFF
V: TRBV27; J: TRBJ2-7; size: few; D: .; DNA: TGTGCCATTAAAATCAGGGGCAGTACCTACGAGCAGTACTTC; CDR3: CAIKIRGSTYEQYF
V: TRBV11-3; J: TRBJ2-3; size: .; D: TRBD2; DNA: TGTGCCAGCAGCTTAGGAGCGGGGCTCACAGATACGCAGTATTTT; CDR3: CASSLGAGLTDTQYF
V: TRBV21-1; J: TRBJ1-5; size: .; D: .; DNA: TGTGCCAGCAGCAAAAGTGGGACAGGCTCAACGGGCAATCAGCCCCAGCATTTT; CDR3: CASSKSGTGSTGNQPQHF
V: TRBV7-9; J: TRBJ2-1; size: .; D: TRBD2; DNA: TGTGCCAGCAGCTATCCGCAGACTAGCAATTTTAATGAGCAGTTCTTC; CDR3: CASSYPQTSNFNEQFF
V: TRBV24-1; J: TRBJ2-1; size: .; D: .; DNA: TGTGCCACCAGTGATATGAGGAATGAGCAGTTCTTC; CDR3: CATSDMRNEQFF
V: TRBV7-2; J: TRBJ2-1; size: .; D: .; DNA: TGTGCCAGCAGCTTACATTCGGGCCCCAATGAGCAGTTCTTC; CDR3: CASSLHSGPNEQFF
V: TRBV5-6; J: TRBJ1-2; size: .; D: TRBD1; DNA: TGTGCCAGCAGCTTTTCCGGGACAGACTATGGCTACACCTTC; CDR3: CASSFSGTDYGYTF